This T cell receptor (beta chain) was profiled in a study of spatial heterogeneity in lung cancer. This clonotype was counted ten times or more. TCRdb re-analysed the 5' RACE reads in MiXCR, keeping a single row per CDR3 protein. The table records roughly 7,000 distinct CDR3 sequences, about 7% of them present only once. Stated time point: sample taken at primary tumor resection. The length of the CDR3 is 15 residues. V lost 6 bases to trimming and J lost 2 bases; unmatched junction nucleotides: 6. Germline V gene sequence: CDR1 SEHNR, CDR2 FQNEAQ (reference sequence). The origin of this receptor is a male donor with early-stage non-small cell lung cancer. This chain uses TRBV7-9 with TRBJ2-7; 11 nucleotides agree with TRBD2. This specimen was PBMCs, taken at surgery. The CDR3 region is CASRPGTSGTYEQYF. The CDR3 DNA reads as TGTGCCAGCAGACCAGGGACTAGCGGCACCTACGAGCAGTACTTC.